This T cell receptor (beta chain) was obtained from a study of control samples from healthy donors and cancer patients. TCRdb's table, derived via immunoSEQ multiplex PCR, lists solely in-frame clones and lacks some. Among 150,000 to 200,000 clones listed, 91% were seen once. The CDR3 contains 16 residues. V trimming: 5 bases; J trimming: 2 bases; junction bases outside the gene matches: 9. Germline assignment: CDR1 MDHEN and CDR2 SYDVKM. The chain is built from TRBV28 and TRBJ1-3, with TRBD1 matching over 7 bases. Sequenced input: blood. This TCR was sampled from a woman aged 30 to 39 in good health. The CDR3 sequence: CASSPPFRGTGNTIYF. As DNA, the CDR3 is TGTGCCAGCAGTCCTCCTTTCAGGGGGACTGGAAACACCATATATTTT.